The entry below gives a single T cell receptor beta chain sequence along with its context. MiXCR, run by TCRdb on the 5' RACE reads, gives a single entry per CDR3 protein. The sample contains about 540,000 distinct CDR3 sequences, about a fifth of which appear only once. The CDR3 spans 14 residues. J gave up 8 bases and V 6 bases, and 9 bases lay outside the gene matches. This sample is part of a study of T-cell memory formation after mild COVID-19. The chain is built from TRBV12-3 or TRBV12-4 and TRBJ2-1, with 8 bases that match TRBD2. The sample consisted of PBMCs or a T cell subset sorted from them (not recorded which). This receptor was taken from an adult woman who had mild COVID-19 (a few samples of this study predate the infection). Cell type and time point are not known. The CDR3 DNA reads TGTGCCAGCAGGCCGGGACTAGTTATTGATGAGCAGTTCTTC. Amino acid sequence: CASRPGLVIDEQFF.